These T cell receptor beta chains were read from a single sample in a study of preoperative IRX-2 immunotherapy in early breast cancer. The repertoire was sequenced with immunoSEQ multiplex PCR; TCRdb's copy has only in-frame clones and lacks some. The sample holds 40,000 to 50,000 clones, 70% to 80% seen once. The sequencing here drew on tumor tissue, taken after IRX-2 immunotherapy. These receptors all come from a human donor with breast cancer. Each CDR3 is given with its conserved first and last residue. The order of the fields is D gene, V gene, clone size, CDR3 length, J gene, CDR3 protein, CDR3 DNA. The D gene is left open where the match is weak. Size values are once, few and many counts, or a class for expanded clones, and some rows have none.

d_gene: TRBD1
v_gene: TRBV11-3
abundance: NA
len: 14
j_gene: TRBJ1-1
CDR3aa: CASSRDRGKAEAFF
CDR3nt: TGTGCCAGCAGCCGGGACAGGGGTAAAGCTGAAGCTTTCTTT

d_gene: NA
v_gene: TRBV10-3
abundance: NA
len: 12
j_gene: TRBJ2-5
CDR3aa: CAISESRETQYF
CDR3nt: TGTGCCATCAGTGAGTCCCGCGAGACCCAGTACTTC

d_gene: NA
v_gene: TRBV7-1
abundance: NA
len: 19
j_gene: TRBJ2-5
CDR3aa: CASSLVYGVATRGAETQYF
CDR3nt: TGTGCCAGCAGCTTAGTGTACGGTGTGGCAACCAGAGGGGCAGAGACCCAGTACTTC

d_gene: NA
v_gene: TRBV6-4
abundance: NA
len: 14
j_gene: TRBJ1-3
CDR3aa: CASSLLSSGNTIYF
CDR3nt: TGTGCCAGCAGTCTCCTGAGCTCTGGAAACACCATATATTTT

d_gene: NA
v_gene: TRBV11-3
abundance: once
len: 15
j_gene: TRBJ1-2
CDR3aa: CASSSKGDGRSGYTF
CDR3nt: TGTGCCAGCAGCTCGAAGGGGGACGGACGATCGGGCTACACCTTC

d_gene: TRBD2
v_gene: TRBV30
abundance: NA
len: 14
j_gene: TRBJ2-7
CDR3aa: CAWSAGLAGYEQYF
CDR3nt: TGTGCCTGGAGTGCGGGACTAGCGGGATATGAGCAATACTTC

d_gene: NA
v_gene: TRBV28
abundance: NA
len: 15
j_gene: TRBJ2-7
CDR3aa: CASSDTPRFSYEQYF
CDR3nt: TGTGCCAGCAGTGACACCCCGCGGTTCTCCTACGAGCAGTACTTC

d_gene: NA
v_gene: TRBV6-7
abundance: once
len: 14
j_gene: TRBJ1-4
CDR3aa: CASSYVGGREKLFF
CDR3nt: TGTGCCAGCAGTTACGTAGGGGGGCGTGAAAAACTGTTTTTT

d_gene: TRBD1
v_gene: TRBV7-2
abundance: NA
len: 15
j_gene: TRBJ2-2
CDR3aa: CASSPRTGRTGELFF
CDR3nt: TGTGCCAGCAGCCCGAGGACAGGGCGGACCGGGGAGCTGTTTTTT

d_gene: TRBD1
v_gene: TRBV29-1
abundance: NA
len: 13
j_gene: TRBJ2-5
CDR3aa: CSVGTGGYETQYF
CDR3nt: TGCAGCGTTGGCACAGGGGGTTACGAGACCCAGTACTTC

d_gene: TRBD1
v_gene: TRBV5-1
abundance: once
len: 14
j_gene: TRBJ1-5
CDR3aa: CASSLQGGNQPQHF
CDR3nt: TGCGCCAGCAGCTTACAGGGGGGTAATCAGCCCCAGCATTTT

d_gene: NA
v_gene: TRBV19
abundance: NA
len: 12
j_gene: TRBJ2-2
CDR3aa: CASSPHVGELFF
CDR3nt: TGTGCCAGTAGTCCTCATGTCGGGGAGCTGTTTTTT

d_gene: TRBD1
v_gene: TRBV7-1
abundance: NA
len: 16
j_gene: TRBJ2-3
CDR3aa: CASSSPRDRVTDTQYF
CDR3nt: TGTGCCAGCAGCTCCCCGCGCGACAGGGTCACAGATACGCAGTATTTT

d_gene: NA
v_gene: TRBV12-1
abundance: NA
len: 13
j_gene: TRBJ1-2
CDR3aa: CASSRRDRYGYTF
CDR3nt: TGTGCCAGCAGCCGACGGGACCGCTATGGCTACACCTTC

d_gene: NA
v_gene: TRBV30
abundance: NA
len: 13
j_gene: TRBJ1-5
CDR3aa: CAWTNGANQPQHF
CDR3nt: TGTGCCTGGACTAACGGGGCCAATCAGCCCCAGCATTTT

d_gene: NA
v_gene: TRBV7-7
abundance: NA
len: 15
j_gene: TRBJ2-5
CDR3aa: CASSPPGADQETQYF
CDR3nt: TGTGCCAGCAGCCCCCCTGGGGCGGATCAAGAGACCCAGTACTTC

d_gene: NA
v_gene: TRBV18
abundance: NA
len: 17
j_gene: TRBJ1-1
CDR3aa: CASSNFQQGAEDTEAFF
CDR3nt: TGTGCCAGCTCAAACTTTCAACAGGGCGCCGAGGACACTGAAGCTTTCTTT